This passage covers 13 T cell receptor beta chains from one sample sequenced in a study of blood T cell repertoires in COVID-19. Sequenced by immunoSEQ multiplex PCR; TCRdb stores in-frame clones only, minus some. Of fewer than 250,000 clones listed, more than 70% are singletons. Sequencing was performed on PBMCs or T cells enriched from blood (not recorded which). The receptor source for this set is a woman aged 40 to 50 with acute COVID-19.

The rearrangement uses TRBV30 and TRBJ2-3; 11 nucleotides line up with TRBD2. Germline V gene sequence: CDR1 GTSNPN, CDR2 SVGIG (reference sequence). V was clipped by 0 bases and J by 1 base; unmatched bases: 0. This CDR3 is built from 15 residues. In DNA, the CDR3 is TGTGCCTGGAGTGTACTAGCGGGAGGCACAGATACGCAGTATTTT. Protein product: CAWSVLAGGTDTQYF.

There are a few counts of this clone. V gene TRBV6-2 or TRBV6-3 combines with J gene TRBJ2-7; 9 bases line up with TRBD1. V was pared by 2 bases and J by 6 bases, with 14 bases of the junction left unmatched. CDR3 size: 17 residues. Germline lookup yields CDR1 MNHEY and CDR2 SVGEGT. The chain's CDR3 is CASSYGIWGQGSVEQYF. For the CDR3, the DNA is TGTGCCAGCAGTTACGGTATCTGGGGACAGGGTTCGGTCGAGCAGTACTTC.

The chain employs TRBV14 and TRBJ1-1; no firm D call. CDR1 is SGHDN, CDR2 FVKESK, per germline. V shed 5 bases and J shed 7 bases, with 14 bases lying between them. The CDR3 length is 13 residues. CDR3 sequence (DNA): TGTGCCAGCAGCTTGCTGGAGCTAAGTGAAGCTTTCTTT. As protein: CASSLLELSEAFF. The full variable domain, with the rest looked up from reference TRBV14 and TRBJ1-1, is EAGVTQFPSHSVIEKGQTVTLRCDPISGHDNLYWYRRVMGKEIKFLLHFVKESKQDESGMPNNRFLAERTGGTYSTLKVQPAELEDSGVYFCASSLLELSEAFFGQGTRLTVV.

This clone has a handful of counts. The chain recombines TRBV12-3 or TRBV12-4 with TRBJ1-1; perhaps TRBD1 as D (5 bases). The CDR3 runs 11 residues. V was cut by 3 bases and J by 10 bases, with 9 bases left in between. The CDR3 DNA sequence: TGTGCCAGCAGTTTCTTGGGGGGAGCTTTCTTT. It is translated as CASSFLGGAFF.

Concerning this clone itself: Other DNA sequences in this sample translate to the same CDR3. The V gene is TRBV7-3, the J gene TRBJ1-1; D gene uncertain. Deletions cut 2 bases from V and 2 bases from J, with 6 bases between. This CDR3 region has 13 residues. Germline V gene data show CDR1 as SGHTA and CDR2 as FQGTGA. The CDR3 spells CASSLGRNTEAFF. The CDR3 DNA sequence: TGTGCCAGCAGCTTAGGCCGTAACACTGAAGCTTTCTTT.

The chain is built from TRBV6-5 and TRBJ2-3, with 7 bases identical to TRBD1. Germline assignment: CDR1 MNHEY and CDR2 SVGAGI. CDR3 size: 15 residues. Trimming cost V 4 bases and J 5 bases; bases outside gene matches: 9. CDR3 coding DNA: TGTGCCAGCAGTTCTTTACTTAGGGGGCTAGATACGCAGTATTTT. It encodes CASSSLLRGLDTQYF.

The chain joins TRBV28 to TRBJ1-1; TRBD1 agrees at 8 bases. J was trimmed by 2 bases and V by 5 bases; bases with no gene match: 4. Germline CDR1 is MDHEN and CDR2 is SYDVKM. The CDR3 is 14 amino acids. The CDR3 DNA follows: TGTGCCAGCAGTGACAGGGGTAGAAACACTGAAGCTTTCTTT. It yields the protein CASSDRGRNTEAFF.

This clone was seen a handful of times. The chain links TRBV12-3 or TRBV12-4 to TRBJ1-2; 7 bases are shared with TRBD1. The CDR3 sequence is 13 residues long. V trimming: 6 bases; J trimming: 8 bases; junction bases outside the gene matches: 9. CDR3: CASRSGGSGGYTF. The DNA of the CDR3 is TGTGCCAGCAGGTCAGGGGGTTCGGGAGGCTACACCTTC.

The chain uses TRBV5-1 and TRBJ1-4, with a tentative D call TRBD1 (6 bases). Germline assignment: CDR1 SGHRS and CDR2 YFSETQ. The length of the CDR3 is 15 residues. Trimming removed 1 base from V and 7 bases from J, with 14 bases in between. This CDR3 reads CASSLNRAGGEKLFF. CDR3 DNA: TGCGCCAGCAGCTTGAACAGGGCGGGGGGTGAAAAACTGTTTTTT.

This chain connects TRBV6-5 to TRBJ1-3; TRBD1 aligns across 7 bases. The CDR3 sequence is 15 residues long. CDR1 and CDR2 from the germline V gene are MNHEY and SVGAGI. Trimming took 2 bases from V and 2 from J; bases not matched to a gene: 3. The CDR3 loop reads CASSYGTDPGNTIYF. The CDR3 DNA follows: TGTGCCAGCAGTTACGGGACAGACCCTGGAAACACCATATATTTT.

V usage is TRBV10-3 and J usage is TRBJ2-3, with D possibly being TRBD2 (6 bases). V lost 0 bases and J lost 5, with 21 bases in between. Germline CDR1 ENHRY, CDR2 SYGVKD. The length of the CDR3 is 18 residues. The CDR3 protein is CAISESTLALASQDTQYF. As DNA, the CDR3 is TGTGCCATCAGTGAGTCGACTCTTGCACTAGCAAGCCAAGATACGCAGTATTTT.

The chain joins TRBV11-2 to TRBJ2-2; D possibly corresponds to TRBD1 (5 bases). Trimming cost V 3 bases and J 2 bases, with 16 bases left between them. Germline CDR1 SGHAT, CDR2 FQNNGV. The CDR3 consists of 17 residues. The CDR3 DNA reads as TGTGCCAGCAGCTTTAAATTTTCAGGGATTAACACCGGGGAGCTGTTTTTT. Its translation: CASSFKFSGINTGELFF.

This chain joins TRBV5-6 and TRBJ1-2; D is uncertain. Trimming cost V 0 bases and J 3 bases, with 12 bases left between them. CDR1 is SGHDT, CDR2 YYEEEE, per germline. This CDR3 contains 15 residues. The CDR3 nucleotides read TGTGCCAGCAGCTTGGATTCGAGTCTCTACTATGGCTACACCTTC. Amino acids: CASSLDSSLYYGYTF. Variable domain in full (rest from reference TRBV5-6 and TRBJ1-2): DAGVTQSPTHLIKTRGQQVTLRCSPKSGHDTVSWYQQALGQGPQFIFQYYEEEERQRGNFPDRFSGHQFPNYSSELNVNALLLGDSALYLCASSLDSSLYYGYTFGSGTRLTVV.